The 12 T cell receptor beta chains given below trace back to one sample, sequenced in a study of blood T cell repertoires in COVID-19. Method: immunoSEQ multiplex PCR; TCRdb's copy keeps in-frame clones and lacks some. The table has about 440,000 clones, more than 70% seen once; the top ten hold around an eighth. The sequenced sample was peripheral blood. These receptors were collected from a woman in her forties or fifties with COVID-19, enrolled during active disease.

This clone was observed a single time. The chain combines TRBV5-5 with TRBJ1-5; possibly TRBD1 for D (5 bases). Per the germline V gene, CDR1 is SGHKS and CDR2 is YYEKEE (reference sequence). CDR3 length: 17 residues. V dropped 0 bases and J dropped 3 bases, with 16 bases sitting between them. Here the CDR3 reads CASSLDRWTLLNQPQHF. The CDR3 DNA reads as TGTGCCAGCAGCTTGGACCGGTGGACACTACTCAATCAGCCCCAGCATTTT.

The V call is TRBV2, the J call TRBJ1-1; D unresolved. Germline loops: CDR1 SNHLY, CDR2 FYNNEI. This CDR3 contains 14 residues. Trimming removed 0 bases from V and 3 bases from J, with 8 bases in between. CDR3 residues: CASSEARGYTEAFF. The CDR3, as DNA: TGTGCCAGCAGTGAAGCACGGGGATACACTGAAGCTTTCTTT.

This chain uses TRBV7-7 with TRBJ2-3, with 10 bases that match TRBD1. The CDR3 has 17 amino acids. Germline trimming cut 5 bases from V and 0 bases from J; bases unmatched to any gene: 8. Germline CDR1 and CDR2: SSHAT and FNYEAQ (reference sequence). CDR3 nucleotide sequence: TGTGCCAGCAGCGCCACTGGGACAGGGGTTAGCACAGATACGCAGTATTTT. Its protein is CASSATGTGVSTDTQYF.

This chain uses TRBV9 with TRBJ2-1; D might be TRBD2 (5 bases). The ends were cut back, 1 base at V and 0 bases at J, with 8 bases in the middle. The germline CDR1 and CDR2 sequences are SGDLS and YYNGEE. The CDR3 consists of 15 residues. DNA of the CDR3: TGTGCCAGCAGCGTATCGGGGATCTCCTACAATGAGCAGTTCTTC. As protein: CASSVSGISYNEQFF.

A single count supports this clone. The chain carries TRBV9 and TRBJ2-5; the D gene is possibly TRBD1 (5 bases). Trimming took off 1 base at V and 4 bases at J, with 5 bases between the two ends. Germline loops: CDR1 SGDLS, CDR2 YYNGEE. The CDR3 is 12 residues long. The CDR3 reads CASSVTGETQYF. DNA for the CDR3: TGTGCCAGCAGCGTAACAGGAGAGACCCAGTACTTC.

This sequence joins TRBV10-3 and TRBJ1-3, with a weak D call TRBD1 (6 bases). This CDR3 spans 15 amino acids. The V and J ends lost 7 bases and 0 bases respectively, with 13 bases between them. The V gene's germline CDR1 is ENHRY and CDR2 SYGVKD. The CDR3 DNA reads TGTGCCATCACCGCAACAGGGAGCTCTGGAAACACCATATATTTT. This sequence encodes CAITATGSSGNTIYF.

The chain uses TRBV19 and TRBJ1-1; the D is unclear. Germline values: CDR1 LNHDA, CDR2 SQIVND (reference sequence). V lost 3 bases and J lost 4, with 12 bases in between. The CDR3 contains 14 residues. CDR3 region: CASSIRREGTEAFF. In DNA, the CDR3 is TGTGCCAGTAGTATTCGGAGGGAGGGCACTGAAGCTTTCTTT.

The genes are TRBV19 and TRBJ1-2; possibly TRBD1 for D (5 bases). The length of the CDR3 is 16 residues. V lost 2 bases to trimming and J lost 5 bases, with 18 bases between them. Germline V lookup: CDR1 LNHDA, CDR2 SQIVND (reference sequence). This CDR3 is CASSILSGAASYGYTF. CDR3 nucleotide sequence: TGTGCCAGTAGTATACTGAGCGGGGCAGCCTCTTATGGCTACACCTTC.

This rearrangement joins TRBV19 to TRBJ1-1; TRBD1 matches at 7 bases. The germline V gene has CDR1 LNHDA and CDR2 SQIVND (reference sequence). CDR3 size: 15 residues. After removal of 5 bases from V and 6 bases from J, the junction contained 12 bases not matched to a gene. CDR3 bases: TGTGCCAGTAGTCTGCAGACAGGGCCTTGGGCTGAAGCTTTCTTT. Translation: CASSLQTGPWAEAFF.

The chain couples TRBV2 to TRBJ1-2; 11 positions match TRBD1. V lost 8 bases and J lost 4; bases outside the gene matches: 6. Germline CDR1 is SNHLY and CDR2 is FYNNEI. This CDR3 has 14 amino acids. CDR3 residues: CASAGTGGIYGYTF. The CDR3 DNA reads TGTGCCAGCGCCGGGACAGGGGGGATCTATGGCTACACCTTC. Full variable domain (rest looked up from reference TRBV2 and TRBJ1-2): EPEVTQTPSHQVTQMGQEVILRCVPISNHLYFYWYRQILGQKVEFLVSFYNNEISEKSEIFDDQFSVERPDGSNFTLKIRSTKLEDSAMYFCASAGTGGIYGYTFGSGTRLTVV.

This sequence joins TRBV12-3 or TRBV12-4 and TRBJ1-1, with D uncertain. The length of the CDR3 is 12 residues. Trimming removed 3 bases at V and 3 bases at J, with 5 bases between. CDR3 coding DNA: TGTGCCAGCAGTTTGTATCACACTGAAGCTTTCTTT. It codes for CASSLYHTEAFF.

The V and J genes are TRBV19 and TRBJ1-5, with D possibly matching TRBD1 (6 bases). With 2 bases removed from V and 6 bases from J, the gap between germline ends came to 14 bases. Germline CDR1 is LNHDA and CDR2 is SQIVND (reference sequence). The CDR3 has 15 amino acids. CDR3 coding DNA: TGTGCCAGTAGTATAAGCAGGGGTATTGGTCAGCCCCAGCATTTT. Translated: CASSISRGIGQPQHF. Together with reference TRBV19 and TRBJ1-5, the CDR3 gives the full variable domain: DGGITQSPKYLFRKEGQNVTLSCEQNLNHDAMYWYRQDPGQGLRLIYYSQIVNDFQKGDIAEGYSVSREKKESFPLTVTSAQKNPTAFYLCASSISRGIGQPQHFGDGTRLSIL.